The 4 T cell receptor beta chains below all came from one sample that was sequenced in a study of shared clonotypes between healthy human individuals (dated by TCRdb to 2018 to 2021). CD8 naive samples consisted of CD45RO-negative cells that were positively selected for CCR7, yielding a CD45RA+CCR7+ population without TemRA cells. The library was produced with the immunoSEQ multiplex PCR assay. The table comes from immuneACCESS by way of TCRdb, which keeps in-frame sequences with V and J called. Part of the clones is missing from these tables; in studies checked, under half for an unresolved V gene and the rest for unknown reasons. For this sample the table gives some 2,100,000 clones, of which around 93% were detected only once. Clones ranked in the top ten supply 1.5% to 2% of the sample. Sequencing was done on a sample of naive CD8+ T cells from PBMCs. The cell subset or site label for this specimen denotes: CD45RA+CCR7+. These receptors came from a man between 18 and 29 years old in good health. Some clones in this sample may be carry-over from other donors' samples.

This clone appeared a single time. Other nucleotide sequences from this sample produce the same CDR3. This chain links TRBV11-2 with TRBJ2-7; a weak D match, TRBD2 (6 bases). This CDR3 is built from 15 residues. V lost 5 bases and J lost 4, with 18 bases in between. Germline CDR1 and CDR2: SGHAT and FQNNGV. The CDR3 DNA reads TGTGCCAGCAGCCTGGTACGGGACTCAGTATACGAGCAGTACTTC. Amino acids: CASSLVRDSVYEQYF.

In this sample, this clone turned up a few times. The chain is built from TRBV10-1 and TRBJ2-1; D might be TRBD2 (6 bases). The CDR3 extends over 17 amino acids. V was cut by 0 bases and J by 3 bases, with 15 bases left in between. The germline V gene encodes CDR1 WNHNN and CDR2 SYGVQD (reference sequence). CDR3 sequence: CASSESTRRADYNEQFF. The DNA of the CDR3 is TGCGCCAGCAGTGAGTCAACCCGGAGGGCCGACTACAATGAGCAGTTCTTC.

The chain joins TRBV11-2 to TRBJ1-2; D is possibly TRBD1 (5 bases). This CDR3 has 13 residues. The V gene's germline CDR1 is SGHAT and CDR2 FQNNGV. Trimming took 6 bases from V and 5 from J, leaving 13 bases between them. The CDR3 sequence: CASSPGRTYGYTF. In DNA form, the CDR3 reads TGTGCCAGCAGTCCTGGACGGACATATGGCTACACCTTC.

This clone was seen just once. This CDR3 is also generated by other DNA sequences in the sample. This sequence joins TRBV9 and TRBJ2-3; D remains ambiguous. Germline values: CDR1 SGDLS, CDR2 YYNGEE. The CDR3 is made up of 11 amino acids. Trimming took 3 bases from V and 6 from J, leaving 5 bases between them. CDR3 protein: CASSALDTQYF. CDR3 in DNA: TGTGCCAGCAGCGCACTCGATACGCAGTATTTT.